This TCR beta chain stems from a study of blood T cell repertoires in COVID-19. About the study: COVID-19 samples collected from the United States, Italy and Spain covered acute and convalescent phases.

As handled by the study authors: Reference gene primer amplification yielded estimated nucleated cell counts. Only in-frame clones appear in the TCRdb table, and some are missing; sequencing was by immunoSEQ multiplex PCR. The V and J calls and clone size were taken over from that table, and D and trimming were inferred from the DNA. Among just under 80,000 clones listed, around four fifths were seen once. The source of this sequence is a human donor in a cohort sampled during active COVID-19. Material: peripheral blood.

CDR3 DNA: TGCGCCAGCAGTGAAGGACAGGGGACAGATACGCAGTATTTT. Its translation is CASSEGQGTDTQYF. The chain is built from TRBV10-1 and TRBJ2-3, with 9 bases aligning to TRBD1. Germline CDR1 WNHNN, CDR2 SYGVQD (reference sequence). V lost 3 bases, J lost 3 bases, and 1 base stayed unmatched. The CDR3 loop spans 14 amino acids.